Presented here are 4 T cell receptor beta chains from one specimen sequenced in a study of post-analysis software for immune sequencing data (dated by TCRdb to about 2015). Here is what the overall study found, with its caveats: Significantly higher frequencies in patients than in controls were found for several TRBV segments, including TRBV5-6, TRBV5-1 and TRBV20-1.

Libraries came from PCR. The sequencing machine was an Illumina HiSeq 2500. To reduce PCR and sequencing biases, unique molecular identifiers were incorporated into the TCR beta cDNA libraries. TCRdb reprocessed the public reads (quality trimming at Q25 with fastp, clone calling with MiXCR) and kept in-frame beta chains. Records with the same CDR3 protein are collapsed into one entry carrying the most frequent genes and DNA. This sample lists about 770,000 distinct CDR3 sequences; roughly 46% were detected once. Roughly 4.4% of the sample comes from the top ten. No antigen is known for these receptors. Sample: blood. These TCRs come from a girl aged 10 to 17 with multiple sclerosis.

This clonotype was counted between two and nine times. The rearrangement links TRBV9 to TRBJ1-1, with 8 bases matching TRBD1. The J segment lost 0 bases and the V segment lost 3 bases, leaving 13 bases of the junction unmatched. CDR1 SGDLS and CDR2 YYNGEE come from the germline V gene. The CDR3 has 18 amino acids. CDR3 nucleotides: TGTGCCAGCAGCGACCGTGCAGGGGGCGCGGTCGTGAACACTGAAGCTTTCTTT. Protein product: CASSDRAGGAVVNTEAFF.

This clonotype appeared a few times. The CDR3 nucleotides are TGTGCCAGCAGCTTAGCAGCAGGCGAGCAGTACTTC. It codes for CASSLAAGEQYF. This chain links TRBV7-2 with TRBJ2-7; D not certain. V was cut by 0 bases and J by 6 bases, with 6 bases left in between. Germline CDR1 reads SGHTA; CDR2 reads FQGNSA. This CDR3 has 12 residues.

This clonotype was recorded at least ten times. The V gene is TRBV7-9, the J gene TRBJ2-7; tentatively, D is TRBD1 (7 bases). This CDR3 comprises 12 residues. V was pared by 7 bases and J by 3 bases, with 10 bases between. CDR1 and CDR2 from the germline V gene are SEHNR and FQNEAQ (reference sequence). The CDR3 here is CASTRDSYEQYF. In DNA form, the CDR3 reads TGTGCCAGCACGCGGGACAGCTACGAGCAGTACTTC.

This sequence joins TRBV7-2 and TRBJ2-3; D is uncertain. The CDR3 length is 13 residues. In germline, CDR1 is SGHTA, CDR2 FQGNSA. V was shortened by 3 bases and J by 1 base, with 5 bases between the two germline ends. The DNA of the CDR3 is TGTGCCAGCAGCTTTATAGGCACAGATACGCAGTATTTT. Protein product: CASSFIGTDTQYF.